This T cell receptor beta chain was found in a study of CD8+ T cells in alopecia areata. Extraction of RNA preceded its reverse transcription into cDNA, which served as the sequencing template. Clones were sequenced by immunoSEQ multiplex PCR, and TCRdb holds only the in-frame ones, with some missing. The sample records 150,000 to 200,000 clones, roughly 60% being singletons. This clone occurred once. Its antigen is undetermined. Points from the study as a whole: Sequences from scalp samples also cover resident alphabeta T cells of normal skin. Between patients, shared TCR sequences were less clear than in mice. This was possibly due in part to HLA diversity in the patient population. Affected scalp, especially in alopecia totalis/universalis, had a higher clonality than normal scalp did.

The source of this sequence is a human donor in good health. Source material: CD4+ T cells sorted from blood.

CDR3 coding DNA: TGCAGCGGGAGGGACGGGGTAAATGAGCAGTTCTTC. It translates to CSGRDGVNEQFF. The chain links TRBV29-1 to TRBJ2-1, with a possible D match to TRBD2 (6 bases). V lost 7 bases to trimming and J lost 7 bases, with 14 bases between them. The CDR3 length is 12 residues. From germline, CDR1 is SQVTM and CDR2 ANQGSEA.